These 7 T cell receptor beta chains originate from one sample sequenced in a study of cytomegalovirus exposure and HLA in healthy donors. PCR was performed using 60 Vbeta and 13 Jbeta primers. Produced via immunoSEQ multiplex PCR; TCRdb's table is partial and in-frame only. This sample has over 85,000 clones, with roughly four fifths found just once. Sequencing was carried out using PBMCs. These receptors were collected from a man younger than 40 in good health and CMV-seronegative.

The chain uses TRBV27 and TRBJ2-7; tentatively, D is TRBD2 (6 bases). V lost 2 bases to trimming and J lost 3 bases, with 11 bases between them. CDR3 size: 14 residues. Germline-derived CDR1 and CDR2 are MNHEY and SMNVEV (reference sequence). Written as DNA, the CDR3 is TGTGCCAGCAGTTTAGGGGACTCCATCTACGAGCAGTACTTC. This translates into CASSLGDSIYEQYF.

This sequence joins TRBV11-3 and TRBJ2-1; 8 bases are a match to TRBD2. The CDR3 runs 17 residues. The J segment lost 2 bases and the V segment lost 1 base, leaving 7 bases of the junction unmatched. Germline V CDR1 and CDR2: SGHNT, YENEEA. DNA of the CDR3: TGTGCCAGCAGCTTAGCCACCACTAGCGGACCCTACAATGAGCAGTTCTTC. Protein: CASSLATTSGPYNEQFF. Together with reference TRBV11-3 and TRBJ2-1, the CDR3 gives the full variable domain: EAGVVQSPRYKIIEKKQPVAFWCNPISGHNTLYWYLQNLGQGPELLIRYENEEAVDDSQLPKDRFSAERLKGVDSTLKIQPAELGDSAVYLCASSLATTSGPYNEQFFGPGTRLTVL.

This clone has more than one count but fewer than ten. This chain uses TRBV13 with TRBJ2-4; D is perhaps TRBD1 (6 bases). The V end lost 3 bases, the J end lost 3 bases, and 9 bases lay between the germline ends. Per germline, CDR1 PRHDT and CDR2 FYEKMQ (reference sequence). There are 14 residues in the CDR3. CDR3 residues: CASSFADSKNIQYF. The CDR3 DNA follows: TGTGCCAGCAGCTTCGCGGACAGCAAAAACATTCAGTACTTC.

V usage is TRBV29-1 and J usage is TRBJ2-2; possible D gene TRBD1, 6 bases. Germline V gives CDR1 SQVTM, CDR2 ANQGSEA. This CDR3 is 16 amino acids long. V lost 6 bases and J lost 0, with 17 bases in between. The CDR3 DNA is TGCAGCGTAAAAACGCAGGGGCTTTCGAACACCGGGGAGCTGTTTTTT. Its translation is CSVKTQGLSNTGELFF.

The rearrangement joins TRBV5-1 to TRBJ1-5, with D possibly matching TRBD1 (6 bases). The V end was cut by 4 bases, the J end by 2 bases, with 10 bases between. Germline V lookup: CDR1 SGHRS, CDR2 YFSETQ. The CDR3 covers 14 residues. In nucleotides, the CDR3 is TGCGCCAGCAGCCCCGCAGGGGGCAATCAGCCCCAGCATTTT. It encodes CASSPAGGNQPQHF.

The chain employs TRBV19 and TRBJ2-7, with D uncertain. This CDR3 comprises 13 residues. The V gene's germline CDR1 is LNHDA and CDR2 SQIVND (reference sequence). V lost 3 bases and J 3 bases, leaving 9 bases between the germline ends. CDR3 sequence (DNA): TGTGCCAGTAGTATTGAGGCTGACTACGAGCAGTACTTC. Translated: CASSIEADYEQYF.

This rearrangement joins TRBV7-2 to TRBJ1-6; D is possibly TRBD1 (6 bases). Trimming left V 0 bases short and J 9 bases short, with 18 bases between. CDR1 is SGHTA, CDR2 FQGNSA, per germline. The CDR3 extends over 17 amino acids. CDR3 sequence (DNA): TGTGCCAGCAGCTTAGCGCACGTCAGGGGTTTTGGTTCACCCCTCCACTTT. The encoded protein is CASSLAHVRGFGSPLHF.